The 12 T cell receptor beta chains below all came from one sample that was sequenced in a study of spatial heterogeneity in lung cancer. Regarding the study as a whole: Tracking of tumor mutation counts was seen in expanded intratumoral alpha and beta TCR counts.

Time point indicated: sample taken at primary tumor resection. No antigen has been assigned to these receptors. Each CDR3 protein is one row after TCRdb ran MiXCR on the 5' RACE reads. The sample contains thousands of distinct CDR3 sequences, 13% to 15% of which appear only once. The specimen comprised lung tumor tissue, sampled at surgery. These receptors all stem from a male donor with early-stage non-small cell lung cancer.

This clonotype was seen at least ten times. The chain combines TRBV29-1 with TRBJ2-1; 9 bases match TRBD2. Per germline, CDR1 SQVTM and CDR2 ANQGSEA. The CDR3 consists of 16 residues. Unmatched junction bases numbered 13, after V lost 4 bases and J lost 6 bases. This chain's CDR3 is CSVAGESGRLFNEQFF. Written as DNA, the CDR3 is TGCAGCGTTGCTGGGGAAAGCGGGAGGTTATTCAATGAGCAGTTCTTC.

This clonotype was seen many times. In nucleotides, the CDR3 is TGCAGCGTTGAGCCCGGGACAGTCTACAATGAGCAGTTCTTC. Its protein is CSVEPGTVYNEQFF. The chain employs TRBV29-1 and TRBJ2-1, with TRBD1 identical over 7 bases. Germline loops: CDR1 SQVTM, CDR2 ANQGSEA. This CDR3 contains 14 residues. The V gene end was trimmed by 3 bases and the J gene end by 3 bases; junction bases not matched to a gene: 5.

This clonotype was seen ten or more times. The rearrangement joins TRBV9 to TRBJ2-6; D gene ambiguous. This CDR3 is 14 amino acids long. From germline, CDR1 is SGDLS and CDR2 YYNGEE. The V and J ends lost 1 base and 0 bases respectively, with 2 bases between them. CDR3 sequence (DNA): TGTGCCAGCAGCGTACTCTCTGGGGCCAACGTCCTGACTTTC. It codes for CASSVLSGANVLTF.

This clonotype was counted at least ten times. This sequence joins TRBV20-1 and TRBJ1-2; D is ambiguous. The V and J ends lost 5 bases and 8 bases respectively, with 9 bases between them. The V gene's germline CDR1 is DFQATT and CDR2 SNEGSKA (reference sequence). The CDR3 consists of 10 residues. This CDR3 is CSAPFSGYTF. CDR3 DNA sequence: TGCAGTGCTCCGTTTAGCGGCTACACCTTC.

This clonotype has ten or more counts. The CDR3 here is CASSQRHGETQYF. CDR3 nucleotides: TGTGCCAGCAGCCAAAGGCACGGCGAGACCCAGTACTTC. The rearrangement uses TRBV4-2 and TRBJ2-5; D is unresolved. There are 13 residues in the CDR3. In germline, CDR1 is LGHNA, CDR2 YNFKEQ. The V and J ends lost 2 bases and 5 bases respectively, with 9 bases between them.

By frequency in the sample, this clonotype is medium-sized. The J gene is TRBJ2-5, the V gene TRBV29-1; the D gene is possibly TRBD1 (5 bases). Germline-derived CDR1 and CDR2 are SQVTM and ANQGSEA. The length of the CDR3 is 12 residues. V lost 7 bases and J 1 base, leaving 10 bases between the germline ends. In DNA, the CDR3 is TGCAGCGCCCGACAGAGCCAAGAGACCCAGTACTTC. Translated, it gives CSARQSQETQYF.

This clonotype is labeled medium-sized. The chain is built from TRBV7-9 and TRBJ1-2; D gene ambiguous. This CDR3 is 15 amino acids long. Germline V gene lookup returns CDR1 SEHNR and CDR2 FQNEAQ (reference sequence). Trimming took 5 bases from V and 2 from J, leaving 15 bases between them. The CDR3 DNA is TGTGCCAGCAGCGCCAATATGCTGGGGAACTATGGCTACACCTTC. It yields the protein CASSANMLGNYGYTF. The full variable domain, completed using reference TRBV7-9 and TRBJ1-2, is DTGVSQNPRHKITKRGQNVTFRCDPISEHNRLYWYRQTLGQGPEFLTYFQNEAQLEKSRLLSDRFSAERPKGSFSTLEIQRTEQGDSAMYLCASSANMLGNYGYTFGSGTRLTVV.

As to this clonotype: A much larger clonotype is one base distant, so this may be a read error. The V gene is TRBV11-3, the J gene TRBJ2-1; D perhaps matches TRBD2 (5 bases). The CDR3 contains 16 residues. Germline loops: CDR1 SGHNT, CDR2 YENEEA. Trimming cost V 5 bases and J 7 bases, with 21 bases left between them. The CDR3 loop reads CASSPRTEERRNEQFF. CDR3 sequence (DNA): TGTGCCAGCAGCCCACGAACAGAGGAAAGGAGGAATGAGCAGTTCTTC.

This CDR3 is CSVGSLNYGYTF. Here the CDR3 DNA reads TGCAGCGTTGGATCCCTGAACTATGGCTACACCTTC. This rearrangement joins TRBV29-1 to TRBJ1-2; no clear D gene. This CDR3 has 12 amino acids. The germline gives CDR1 SQVTM, CDR2 ANQGSEA. The V end was cut by 4 bases, the J end by 2 bases, with 8 bases between.

This clonotype was detected ten times or more. V and J are TRBV5-1 and TRBJ2-3; 15 bases are a match to TRBD2. V was pared by 4 bases and J by 3 bases, with 3 bases of the junction left unmatched. CDR3 length: 16 amino acids. Germline CDR1 and CDR2: SGHRS and YFSETQ. CDR3 DNA: TGCGCCAGCAGCCCGGGACTAGCGGGAGGAACAGATACGCAGTATTTT. Its protein product is CASSPGLAGGTDTQYF.

The chain links TRBV6-2 or TRBV6-3 to TRBJ2-5, with 7 bases identical to TRBD2. The germline CDR1 and CDR2 sequences are MNHEY and SVGEGT. The CDR3 is 13 amino acids. The V gene end was trimmed by 5 bases and the J gene end by 3 bases; junction bases not matched to a gene: 3. The CDR3 DNA follows: TGTGCCAGCAGTGCCGCGGGGGAAGAGACCCAGTACTTC. It codes for CASSAAGEETQYF.

This clonotype appeared many times. This sequence joins TRBV5-1 and TRBJ2-3; D not resolved. This CDR3 contains 14 residues. V shed 7 bases and J shed 3 bases, with 15 bases lying between them. Germline lookup yields CDR1 SGHRS and CDR2 YFSETQ. The CDR3 reads CASYSSGRTDTQYF. The CDR3 DNA is TGCGCCAGCTATAGCTCCGGTCGGACAGATACGCAGTATTTT. The full variable domain, rest sourced from reference TRBV5-1 and TRBJ2-3, is KAGVTQTPRYLIKTRGQQVTLSCSPISGHRSVSWYQQTPGQGLQFLFEYFSETQRNKGNFPGRFSGRQFSNSRSEMNVSTLELGDSALYLCASYSSGRTDTQYFGPGTRLTVL.